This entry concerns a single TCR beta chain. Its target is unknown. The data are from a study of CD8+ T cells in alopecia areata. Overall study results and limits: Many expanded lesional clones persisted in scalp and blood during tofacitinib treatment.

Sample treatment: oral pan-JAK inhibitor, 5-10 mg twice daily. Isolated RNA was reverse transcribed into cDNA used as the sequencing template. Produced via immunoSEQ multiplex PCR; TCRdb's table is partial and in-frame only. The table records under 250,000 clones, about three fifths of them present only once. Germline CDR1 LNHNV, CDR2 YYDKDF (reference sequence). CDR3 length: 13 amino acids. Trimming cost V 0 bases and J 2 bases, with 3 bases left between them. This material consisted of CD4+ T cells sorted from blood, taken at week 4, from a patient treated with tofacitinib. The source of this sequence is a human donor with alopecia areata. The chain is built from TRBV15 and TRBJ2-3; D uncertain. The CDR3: CATSREPTDTQYF. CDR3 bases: TGTGCCACCAGCAGAGAACCCACAGATACGCAGTATTTT.